Sequencing of this T cell receptor (beta chain) was carried out in a study of OX40 agonist ivuxolimab in advanced cancers. Study as a whole: The study gave patients intravenous ivuxolimab at 0.01 to 10 mg/kg every 2 weeks. Dose-escalation patients had hepatocellular carcinoma, melanoma, renal cell or head and neck cancer.

Findings and caveats of the study: Average numbers of expanded clones were greater in CD8+ T cells than in CD4+. Nonresponders included some who also had low normalized T-cell clonal expansion.

In the case of this clone: Its antigen is currently unknown.

Data came from immunoSEQ multiplex PCR; TCRdb stores just in-frame clones and leaves some out. The table shows tens of thousands of clones, with 85% occurring only once. The V and J ends lost 5 bases and 0 bases respectively, with 14 bases between them. The CDR3 has 16 residues. Germline loops: CDR1 MDHEN, CDR2 SYDVKM. The V and J genes are TRBV28 and TRBJ1-5; a possible D gene is TRBD1 (5 bases). This sequence originates from an adult with an advanced solid tumor such as melanoma, head and neck, liver or kidney cancer. Here the sequenced sample was CD4+ or CD8+ T cells sorted from blood, taken in a trial of the OX40 agonist ivuxolimab. This CDR3 is CASSHQGGTSNQPQHF. The DNA of the CDR3 is TGTGCCAGCAGTCACCAGGGAGGTACTAGCAATCAGCCCCAGCATTTT.